These 2 T cell receptor beta chains were sequenced from one sample in a study of post-analysis software for immune sequencing data. Study results and caveats: About 5 TRBV segments (TRBV5-6, TRBV5-1 and TRBV20-1 among them) occurred more frequently in patients than in controls.

Their recognized antigens are unknown. Unique molecular identifiers were built into the TCR beta cDNA libraries. Using its own MiXCR run on the PCR reads, TCRdb lists one record per CDR3 protein. The table records 350,000 to 500,000 distinct CDR3 sequences, 30% to 40% of them present only once. The material sequenced was blood. The source is a girl between 2 and 10 years old with multiple sclerosis.

This clonotype was recorded a few times. The V gene is TRBV3-1, the J gene TRBJ1-6; a weak D match, TRBD1 (6 bases). Germline V gene lookup returns CDR1 LGHDT and CDR2 YNNKEL (reference sequence). Between the trimmed V and J ends, which lost 4 bases and 5 bases, there was a span of 12 bases. This CDR3 contains 15 residues. CDR3 sequence: CASSPRTADNSPLHF. The CDR3 region has the DNA TGTGCCAGCAGCCCGCGGACAGCCGATAATTCACCCCTCCACTTT.

The chain combines TRBV4-3 with TRBJ1-1, with TRBD1 matching over 9 bases. Trimming cost V 2 bases and J 8 bases; bases outside gene matches: 3. The CDR3 spans 13 residues. Germline CDR1 reads LGHNA; CDR2 reads YSLEER. The CDR3 nucleotides read TGCGCCAGCAGCCAACAGGGACAGGGAGAAGCTTTCTTT. As protein: CASSQQGQGEAFF.